The TCR beta chain under discussion was sequenced for a study of T cell repertoires in cytomegalovirus infection. Study information: Both CMV infection and a matching HLA type were indicated by public TCR beta signatures.

Study outcomes and limitations: Carriage of CMV together with the relevant HLA was identifiable through cumulative public TCR beta family frequency. HLA-C-restricted CMV clonotypes gave the most frequent clonotype in two of eight donors.

Germline-derived CDR1 and CDR2 are MNHNY and SVGAGI (reference sequence). The V gene lost 6 bases and the J gene lost 2 bases, with 9 bases spanning the gap. The CDR3 sequence is 13 residues long. A remark on this clonotype: What it recognizes is unknown.

From the reads, TCRdb called clonotypes with MiXCR, one entry per CDR3 protein. The sample lists more than 150,000 distinct CDR3 sequences; about 21% were seen once. The V gene is TRBV6-6, the J gene TRBJ2-3, with D hard to call. The source of this sequence is a human donor in good health (CMV status not recorded). Some clones in this sample may be carry-over from other donors' samples. The sample taken for sequencing was PBMCs. CDR3: CASSLGFTDTQYF. CDR3 nucleotides: TGTGCCAGCAGCCTAGGGTTCACAGATACGCAGTATTTT.